One and the same sample provided the 5 T cell receptor beta chains below, sequenced in a study of tumor-infiltrating lymphocytes in primary liver carcinoma (TCRdb year 2017). Without any cell sorting, total RNA and DNA were co-extracted from about 20-30 mg of bulk tissue using the AllPrep DNA/RNA mini kit. Reads for this sample came from an Illumina HiSeq 2500. Using a constant-region primer and ProtoScript II reverse transcriptase, TCRbeta-specific cDNA was reverse-transcribed from approximately 0.5 ug total RNA. Three nested multiplex PCR rounds, following a slightly modified ARM-PCR procedure, were used to build the TCRbeta libraries. The first two PCR rounds used multiplex TRBV1-TRBV30 forward primers with a Cbeta reverse primer, each for around 10 cycles. TCRdb trimmed the raw reads at Q25, called clones with MiXCR and kept productive beta chains. CDR3 protein duplicates are merged, each entry listing the most common genes and DNA. Recorded for this sample are roughly 190,000 distinct CDR3 sequences; around 85% of them occurred a single time. The top ten clonotypes cover 18% of the sample.

Sample: tumor tissue from primary liver carcinoma. The receptors originated from a man aged 35-49 years with primary liver carcinoma and hepatitis B virus infection.

The chain links TRBV12-3 or TRBV12-4 to TRBJ2-3; the D is unclear. The CDR3 is made up of 15 amino acids. The germline V and J ends were trimmed by 7 bases and 15 bases, with 29 bases remaining between them. The CDR3: CASTLIGENTDTQYF. For the CDR3, the DNA is TGTGCCAGCACCCTGATAGGAGAAAACACAGATACACAATATTTT.

Turning to this clonotype: The germline gene is not matched at one end of the junction; a read error may be the cause. The chain combines TRBV29-1 with TRBJ2-5, with 11 bases matching TRBD1. Germline CDR1 and CDR2: SQVTM and ANQGSEA. This CDR3 is 15 amino acids long. CDR3 DNA sequence: TGCATCGTTGAAGCGGACAGGGGGCGAGTAGAGATCCAGTACTTC. It yields the protein CIVEADRGRVEIQYF.

Details on this clonotype: At one end, the junction sequence differs from germline, possibly due to a read error. This chain uses TRBV29-1 with TRBJ1-1; maybe TRBD1 (5 bases). The germline gives CDR1 SQVTM, CDR2 ANQGSEA. The CDR3 has 13 amino acids. CDR3 sequence: CSDEPPGGTEAFF. CDR3 nucleotides: TGCAGCGATGAACCACCCGGGGGGACTGAAGCTTTCTTT.

The rearrangement links TRBV19 to TRBJ1-2; the match to TRBD1 covers 9 bases. This CDR3 is 16 amino acids long. Germline assignment: CDR1 LNHDA and CDR2 SQIVND (reference sequence). The V and J ends lost 5 bases and 8 bases, in that order; junction bases with no gene match: 15. DNA for the CDR3: TGTGCCAGTAGTTTTACGTCCGGGACAGGGAGGGGCGGCTACACCTTC. Translation gives CASSFTSGTGRGGYTF.

The gene calls are TRBV11-2 and TRBJ2-7; D uncertain. Trimming left V 4 bases short and J 4 bases short, with 20 bases between. Germline-derived CDR1 and CDR2 are SGHAT and FQNNGV. The CDR3 loop spans 16 amino acids. The CDR3 spells CASSSLLAEVTYEQYF. DNA for the CDR3: TGTGCCAGCAGCTCCCTTCTCGCGGAAGTGACTTACGAGCAGTACTTC.